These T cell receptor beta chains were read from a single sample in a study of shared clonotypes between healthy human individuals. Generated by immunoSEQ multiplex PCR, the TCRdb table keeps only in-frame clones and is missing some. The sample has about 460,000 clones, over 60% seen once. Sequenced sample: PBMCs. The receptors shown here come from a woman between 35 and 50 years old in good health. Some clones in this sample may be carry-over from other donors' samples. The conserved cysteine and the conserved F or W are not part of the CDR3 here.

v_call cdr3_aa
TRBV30 AWRSNYGYT
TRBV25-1 ASSGTYTEAF
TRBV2 ASSESGFDEQF
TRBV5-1 ASSLMASGDTQY
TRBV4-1 ASSPWEGIKNEQY
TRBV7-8 ASSLWDYIGNEQF
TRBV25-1 ASSVGGGNQPQH
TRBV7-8 ASSLRAKSSYNEQF
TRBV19 ASSPRDSETQY
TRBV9 ASSGPKNEQF
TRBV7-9 ASTWVSGANVLT
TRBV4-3 ASSQDHPGGLYNEQF
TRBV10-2 ASSESTAPQY
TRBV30 AWSRVSGTYEQY
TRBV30 ASGTGDYEKLF
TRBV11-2 ASNPLAGSYEQY
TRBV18 ASSLGGYTDTQY
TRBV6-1 ASSEGEQY
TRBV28 ASSRYGYT
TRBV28 ASSAPGTGTYEQY
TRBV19 ASSIDPSRGAGELF
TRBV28 ASSSHTGDRY
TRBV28 ASSSTDNYGYT
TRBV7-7 ASSLGLLGTQY
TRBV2 ASSEQDRVVYGYT
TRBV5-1 ASSPDSSPYTEAF
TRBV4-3 ASSQDIGSRDEQY
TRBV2 ASRAGADTQY
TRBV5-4 ASSFGGTSTDTQY
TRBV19 ASSREGRFYEQY
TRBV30 AWSAGGLAGVTGELF
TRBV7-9 ATYTGLEGYT
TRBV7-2 ASSLADRVVNTIY
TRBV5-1 ASSLRGSTDTQY
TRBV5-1 ASSLGQGMGVTDTQY
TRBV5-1 ASSLGTSGRAVLEQF
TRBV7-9 ASSFSGYSNQPQH
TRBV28 ASSWSGGAGKTQY
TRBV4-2 ASSLGSADEQF
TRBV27 ASSSTGTGSPQH
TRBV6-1 ASSEGDYYEQY
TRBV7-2 ASSLNGQREQY
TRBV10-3 AIRDPSGTGELF
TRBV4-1 ASSQPGQTYEQY
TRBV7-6 ASSLELGEKLF
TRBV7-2 ASSTSPNTGELF
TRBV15 ATSRVGNEQF
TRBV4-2 ASSQSPSGRIYNEQF
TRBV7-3 ASSLLGGITEAF
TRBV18 ASSPLPSDTQY